The present entry profiles one T cell receptor beta chain with its context. The data were taken from a study of blood T cell repertoires in COVID-19. Study overall: Donors in the United States, Italy and Spain gave samples during acute or convalescent COVID-19. Sources were T cells, B-cell-depleted T cells, or PBMCs; the material itself was cDNA or gDNA.

V was pared by 3 bases and J by 4 bases, with 16 bases of the junction left unmatched. This CDR3 has 18 amino acids. Germline values: CDR1 LNHDA, CDR2 SQIVND (reference sequence). Original methodology: Reference gene primer amplification gave nucleated cell count estimates. This table comes from immunoSEQ multiplex PCR, and its TCRdb copy is limited to in-frame clones, with some not included. That table furnishes V, J and clone size, whereas the DNA furnished D and trimming. Among more than 150,000 clones listed, approximately 86% were seen once. The sample taken for sequencing was peripheral blood. V gene TRBV19 combines with J gene TRBJ1-2; 8 bases fit TRBD1. The clonotype comes from a woman in her sixties or seventies with acute or convalescent COVID-19. This CDR3 reads CASSIGAKFRGRSYGYTF. In DNA form, the CDR3 reads TGTGCCAGTAGTATTGGGGCTAAATTCAGGGGGCGAAGCTATGGCTACACCTTC. Combining the CDR3 with reference TRBV19 and TRBJ1-2 gives the whole variable domain DGGITQSPKYLFRKEGQNVTLSCEQNLNHDAMYWYRQDPGQGLRLIYYSQIVNDFQKGDIAEGYSVSREKKESFPLTVTSAQKNPTAFYLCASSIGAKFRGRSYGYTFGSGTRLTVV.